The rows below give T cell receptor beta chains drawn from one sample of a study of blood T cell repertoires in COVID-19. Sequenced by immunoSEQ multiplex PCR; TCRdb stores in-frame clones only, minus some. Among 250,000 to 300,000 clones, about 85% were seen once, and the ten largest hold around 2.2%. The sample consisted of peripheral blood. Every receptor here comes from a woman between 45 and 60 years old who had recovered from COVID-19. Both conserved end residues are part of each CDR3. The order of the fields is V gene, clone size, J gene, D gene, CDR3 protein, CDR3 DNA. The D gene is left open where the match is weak. Clone sizes are given selectively: once, few, many, or a class where the clone is expanded.

>TRBV4-3|NA|TRBJ2-7|TRBD1
CASSLIGGQGLMYF
TGCGCCAGCAGCCTCATTGGGGGACAGGGGTTAATGTACTTC
>TRBV7-2|NA|TRBJ2-1|NA
CASSLGGRGEQFF
TGTGCCAGCAGCTTGGGAGGGAGGGGGGAGCAGTTCTTC
>TRBV5-1|once|TRBJ1-2|NA
CASSLDRHGYTF
TGCGCCAGCAGCTTGGACAGACATGGCTACACCTTC
>TRBV11-2|NA|TRBJ2-5|NA
CASSLTGHREGDQYF
TGTGCCAGCAGCTTAACGGGTCACAGGGAAGGGGACCAGTACTTC
>TRBV27|NA|TRBJ1-5|NA
CASSFGQSNQPQHF
TGTGCCAGCAGTTTTGGACAGAGCAATCAGCCCCAGCATTTT
>TRBV11-2|NA|TRBJ2-2|NA
CASSLGIRDKNTGELFF
TGTGCCAGCAGCTTAGGTATCCGGGACAAGAACACCGGGGAGCTGTTTTTT
>TRBV6-5|NA|TRBJ2-7|TRBD2
CASNVAPSGGYEQYF
TGTGCCAGCAATGTGGCGCCTAGCGGGGGCTACGAGCAGTACTTC
>TRBV3-1/TRBV3-2|once|TRBJ1-1|TRBD1
CASSHETGWNTEAFF
TGTGCCAGCAGCCATGAGACAGGGTGGAACACTGAAGCTTTCTTT
>TRBV5-1|NA|TRBJ1-1|TRBD1
CASREAGGFAEAFF
TGCGCCAGCAGGGAGGCAGGGGGCTTCGCTGAAGCTTTCTTT
>TRBV27|once|TRBJ1-6|TRBD1
CASSLSFGTGNSPLHF
TGTGCCAGCAGTTTATCGTTCGGGACAGGGAATTCACCCCTCCACTTT
>TRBV6-2/TRBV6-3|NA|TRBJ2-4|TRBD1
CASSSLRDRVSEAKNIQYF
TGTGCCAGCAGTTCCCTCCGGGACAGGGTATCTGAGGCCAAAAACATTCAGTACTTC
>TRBV6-2/TRBV6-3|NA|TRBJ1-6|NA
CASSSAGRYSPLHF
TGTGCCAGCAGTTCCGCAGGGCGGTATTCACCCCTCCACTTT